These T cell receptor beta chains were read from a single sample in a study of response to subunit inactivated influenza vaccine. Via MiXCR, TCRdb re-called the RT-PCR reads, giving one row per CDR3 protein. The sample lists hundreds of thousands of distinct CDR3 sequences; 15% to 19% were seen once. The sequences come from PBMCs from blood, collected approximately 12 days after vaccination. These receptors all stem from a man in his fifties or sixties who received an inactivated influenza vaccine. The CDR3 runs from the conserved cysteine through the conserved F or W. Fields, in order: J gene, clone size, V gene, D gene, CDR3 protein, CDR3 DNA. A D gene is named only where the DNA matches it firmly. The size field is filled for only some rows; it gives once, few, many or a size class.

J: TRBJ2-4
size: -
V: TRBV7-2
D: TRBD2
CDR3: CASSYSWGGRADIQYF
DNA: TGTGCCAGCAGCTACTCTTGGGGCGGGAGGGCCGACATTCAGTACTTC

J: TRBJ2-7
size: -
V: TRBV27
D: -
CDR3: CASSFGARGSFEQYF
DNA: TGTGCCAGCAGTTTCGGAGCCCGGGGATCATTCGAGCAGTACTTC

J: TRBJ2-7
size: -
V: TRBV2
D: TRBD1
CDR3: CASTGRQGVYEQYF
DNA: TGTGCCAGCACAGGACGACAGGGTGTCTACGAGCAGTACTTC

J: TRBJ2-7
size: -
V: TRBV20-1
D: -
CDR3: CSAPKGIDYEQYF
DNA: TGCAGTGCTCCTAAAGGGATTGATTACGAGCAGTACTTC

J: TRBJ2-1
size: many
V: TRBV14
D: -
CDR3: CASSQTRYPYNEQFF
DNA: TGTGCCAGCAGCCAGACCCGTTATCCCTACAATGAGCAGTTCTTC

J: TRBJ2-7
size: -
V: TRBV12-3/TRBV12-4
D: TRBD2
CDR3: CASSLSSGTSYEQYF
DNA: TGTGCCAGCAGTTTGAGTAGTGGGACTAGCTACGAGCAGTACTTC

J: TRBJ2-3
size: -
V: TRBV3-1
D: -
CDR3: CASSHLQGITYTQYF
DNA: TGTGCCAGCAGCCACTTACAGGGAATAACATATACGCAGTATTTT

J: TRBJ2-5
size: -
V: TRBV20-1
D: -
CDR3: CSARDVTQTTQTQYF
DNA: TGCAGTGCTAGAGATGTAACACAAACAACCCAGACCCAGTACTTC

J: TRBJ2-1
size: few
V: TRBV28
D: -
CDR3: CASSFYGAGTYNEQFF
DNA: TGTGCCAGCAGTTTTTACGGGGCCGGTACGTACAATGAGCAGTTCTTC

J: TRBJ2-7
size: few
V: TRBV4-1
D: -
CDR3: CASSQEVGQQYF
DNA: TGCGCCAGCAGCCAAGAAGTGGGCCAGCAGTACTTC

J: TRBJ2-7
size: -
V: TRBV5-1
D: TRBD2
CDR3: CASRPTGLAYEQYF
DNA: TGCGCCAGCAGACCGACGGGACTAGCTTACGAGCAGTACTTC

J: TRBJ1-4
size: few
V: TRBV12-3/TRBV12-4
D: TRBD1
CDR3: CASSFARGSNEKLFF
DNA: TGTGCCAGCAGTTTCGCCAGGGGGTCTAATGAAAAACTGTTTTTT

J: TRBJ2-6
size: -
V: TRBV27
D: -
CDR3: CASSSGVSGANVLTF
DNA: TGTGCCAGCAGTTCAGGGGTATCTGGGGCCAACGTCCTGACTTTC

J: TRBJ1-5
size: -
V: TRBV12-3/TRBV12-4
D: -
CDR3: CASSFSQGSNQPQHF
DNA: TGTGCCAGCAGTTTTAGTCAGGGAAGCAATCAGCCCCAGCATTTT

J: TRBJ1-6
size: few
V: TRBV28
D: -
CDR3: CASSSFVGVTLANSSPLHF
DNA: TGTGCCAGCAGTTCATTCGTTGGGGTAACGTTGGCAAATTCTTCACCCCTCCACTTT

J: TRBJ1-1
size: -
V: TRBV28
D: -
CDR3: CASSLPHTMNTEAFF
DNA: TGTGCCAGCAGTTTACCCCACACCATGAACACTGAAGCTTTCTTT

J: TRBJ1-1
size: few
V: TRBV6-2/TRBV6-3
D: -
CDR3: CASSYSGIRAFF
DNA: TGTGCCAGCAGTTACTCGGGGATAAGGGCTTTCTTT

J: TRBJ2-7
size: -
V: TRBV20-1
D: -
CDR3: CSARFSRGLSYEQYF
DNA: TGCAGTGCTAGATTCTCGCGCGGCCTCTCCTACGAGCAGTACTTC

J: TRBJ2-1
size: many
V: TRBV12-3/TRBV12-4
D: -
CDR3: CASSLVGEQFF
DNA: TGCGCCAGCAGCTTGGTGGGGGAGCAGTTCTTC

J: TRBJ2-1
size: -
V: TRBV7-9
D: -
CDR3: CASSLPYLSGYNEQFF
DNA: TGTGCCAGCAGTCTACCTTACCTCTCAGGTTACAATGAGCAGTTCTTC

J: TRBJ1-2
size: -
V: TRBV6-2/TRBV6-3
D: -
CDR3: CASSRTRSDGYTF
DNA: TGTGCCAGCAGTCGGACGCGGAGCGATGGCTACACCTTC

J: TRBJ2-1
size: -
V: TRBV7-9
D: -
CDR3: CASSLQELFFYEQFF
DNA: TGTGCCAGCAGCTTACAGGAGTTGTTTTTCTATGAGCAGTTCTTC

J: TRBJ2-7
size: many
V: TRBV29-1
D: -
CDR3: CSVVLSYEQYF
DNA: TGCAGCGTTGTTCTTTCCTACGAGCAGTACTTC

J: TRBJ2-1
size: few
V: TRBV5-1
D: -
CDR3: CASSLTNNNEQFF
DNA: TGCGCCAGCAGCTTGACCAATAACAATGAGCAGTTCTTC

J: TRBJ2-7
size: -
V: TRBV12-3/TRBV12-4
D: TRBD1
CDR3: CASSRDSYSYEQYF
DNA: TGTGCCAGCAGCCGGGACAGTTACTCCTACGAGCAGTACTTC

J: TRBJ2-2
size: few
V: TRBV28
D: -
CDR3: CASSLGAPNTGELFF
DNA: TGTGCCAGCAGTCTTGGAGCTCCGAACACCGGGGAGCTGTTTTTT

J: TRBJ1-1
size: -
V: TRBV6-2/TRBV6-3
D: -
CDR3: CASSYSTGTTEAFF
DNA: TGTGCCAGCAGTTACTCTACGGGGACCACTGAAGCTTTCTTT

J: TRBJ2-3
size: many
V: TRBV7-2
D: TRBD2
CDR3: CASSLVSAGGQYF
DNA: TGTGCCAGCAGCTTAGTGTCAGCGGGAGGGCAGTATTTT

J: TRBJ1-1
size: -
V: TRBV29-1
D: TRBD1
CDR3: CSVEDPSRTGNTEAFF
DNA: TGCAGCGTTGAAGACCCCTCCCGGACAGGAAACACTGAAGCTTTCTTT

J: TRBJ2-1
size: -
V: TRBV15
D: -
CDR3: CATSRVGTRYNEQFF
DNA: TGTGCCACCAGCAGAGTGGGGACGCGATACAATGAGCAGTTCTTC

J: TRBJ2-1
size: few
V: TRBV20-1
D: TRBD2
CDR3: CSVKAGGINEQFF
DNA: TGCAGTGTAAAAGCGGGAGGGATCAATGAGCAGTTCTTC

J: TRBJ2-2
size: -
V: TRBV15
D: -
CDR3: CATSRPLSTGELFF
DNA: TGTGCCACCAGCAGACCTTTAAGTACCGGGGAGCTGTTTTTT

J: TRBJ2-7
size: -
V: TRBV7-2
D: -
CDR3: CASSLEGLYYEQYF
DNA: TGTGCCAGCAGCTTAGAAGGTCTGTACTACGAGCAGTACTTC

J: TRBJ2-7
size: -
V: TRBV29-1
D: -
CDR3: CSVRGTFYEQYF
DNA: TGCAGCGTCCGAGGCACCTTCTACGAGCAGTACTTC

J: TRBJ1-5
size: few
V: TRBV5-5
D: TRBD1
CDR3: CASSGGTGVIQPQHF
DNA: TGTGCCAGCAGCGGGGGGACAGGGGTCATTCAGCCCCAGCATTTT

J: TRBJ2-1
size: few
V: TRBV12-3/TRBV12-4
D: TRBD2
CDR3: CASRPSASGGGQQFF
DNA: TGTGCCAGCAGGCCCTCGGCTAGCGGGGGGGGACAGCAGTTCTTC

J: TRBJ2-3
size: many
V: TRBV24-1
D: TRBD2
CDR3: CATSVFGGGTDTQYF
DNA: TGTGCCACCAGTGTCTTCGGCGGGGGAACAGATACGCAGTATTTT

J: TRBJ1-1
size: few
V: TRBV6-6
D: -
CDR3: CASSYSTGTEAFF
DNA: TGTGCCAGCAGTTACTCGACAGGAACTGAAGCTTTCTTT

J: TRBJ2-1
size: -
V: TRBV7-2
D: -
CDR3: CASSLDRDWTYNEQFF
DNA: TGTGCCAGCAGCTTAGACCGGGACTGGACCTACAATGAGCAGTTCTTC

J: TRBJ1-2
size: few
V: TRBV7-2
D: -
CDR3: CASSLAKAQGWGYTF
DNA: TGTGCCAGCAGCTTAGCAAAAGCACAGGGTTGGGGCTACACCTTC

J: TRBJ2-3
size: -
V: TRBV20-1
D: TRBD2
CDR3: CSAAGLAGTDTQYF
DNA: TGCAGTGCTGCGGGACTAGCGGGAACAGATACGCAGTATTTT

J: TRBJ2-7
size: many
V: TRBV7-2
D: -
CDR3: CASSLRGGEQYF
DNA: TGCGCCAGCAGCTTGCGGGGAGGTGAGCAGTACTTC

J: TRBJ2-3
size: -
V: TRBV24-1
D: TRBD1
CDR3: CATSDPSGRGLATDTQYF
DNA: TGTGCCACCAGTGACCCCTCAGGCAGGGGGCTCGCAACAGATACGCAGTATTTT

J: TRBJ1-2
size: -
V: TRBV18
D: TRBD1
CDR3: CASSPQGAGYTF
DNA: TGTGCCAGCTCACCCCAGGGGGCCGGCTACACCTTC

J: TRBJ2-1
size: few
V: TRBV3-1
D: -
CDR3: CASSQSTTYAYNEQFF
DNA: TGTGCCAGCAGCCAAAGCACTACCTACGCCTACAATGAGCAGTTCTTC

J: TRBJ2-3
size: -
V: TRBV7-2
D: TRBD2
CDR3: CASSKVAGGRTDTQYF
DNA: TGTGCCAGCAGCAAGGTAGCGGGGGGGCGCACAGATACGCAGTATTTT

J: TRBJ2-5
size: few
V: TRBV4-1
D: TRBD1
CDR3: CASSPPGTGKETQYF
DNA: TGCGCCAGCAGCCCCCCGGGGACAGGGAAAGAGACCCAGTACTTC

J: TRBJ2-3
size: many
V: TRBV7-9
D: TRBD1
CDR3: CASSLNRGPTDTQYF
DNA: TGTGCCAGCAGCTTAAACAGGGGCCCCACAGATACGCAGTATTTT

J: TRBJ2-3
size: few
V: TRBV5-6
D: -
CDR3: CASSSLRDDLDTQYF
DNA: TGTGCCAGCAGCTCACTACGGGACGACTTAGATACGCAGTATTTT

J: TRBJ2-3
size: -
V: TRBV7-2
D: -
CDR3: CASSRLVQTSRSDTQYF
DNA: TGTGCCAGCAGCCGTCTGGTTCAGACCAGCAGATCAGATACGCAGTATTTT

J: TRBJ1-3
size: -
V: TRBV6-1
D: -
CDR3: CASSLLGQFSGNTIYF
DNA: TGTGCCAGCAGTCTTCTTGGACAGTTCTCTGGAAACACCATATATTTT

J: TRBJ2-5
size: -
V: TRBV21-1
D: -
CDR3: CASSKARREALGTQYF
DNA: TGTGCCAGCAGCAAAGCCCGGCGGGAGGCCCTTGGGACCCAGTACTTC

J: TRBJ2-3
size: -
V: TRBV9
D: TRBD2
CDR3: CASSVDIAGGRTQYF
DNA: TGTGCCAGCAGCGTAGATATAGCGGGAGGCCGTACGCAGTATTTT

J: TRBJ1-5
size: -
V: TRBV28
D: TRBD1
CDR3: CASSLLTGGNQPQHF
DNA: TGTGCCAGCAGCCTGTTGACAGGGGGCAATCAGCCCCAGCATTTT

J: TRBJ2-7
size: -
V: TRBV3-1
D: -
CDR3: CASSQELATYEQYF
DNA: TGTGCCAGCAGCCAAGAGTTAGCCACCTACGAGCAGTACTTC